One and the same sample provided the 10 T cell receptor beta chains below, sequenced in a study of blood T cell repertoires in COVID-19 (dated by TCRdb to the early 2020s). The library was produced with the immunoSEQ multiplex PCR assay. TCRdb provides this immuneACCESS table in a form limited to in-frame rearrangements. Some clones are lacking; in checked studies, under half of them reflect an unresolved V gene, and why the rest are absent is not known. Counted in this sample were more than 400,000 clones; approximately 83% of them appeared once. The ten largest clones take up 3% to 4% of the sample. Specimen: peripheral blood. The receptors stem from a human donor in a cohort sampled during active COVID-19.

The chain couples TRBV3-1 (or the pseudogene TRBV3-2) to TRBJ2-3; 14 bases agree with TRBD2. The CDR3 runs 18 residues. Germline V gives CDR1 LGHDT, CDR2 YNNKEL (reference sequence). Trimming at V came to 4 bases and at J to 0 bases, leaving 6 bases not matched to a gene. The CDR3 protein is CASSRPGLAGGSTDTQYF. The CDR3 bases are TGTGCCAGCAGCCGACCCGGACTAGCGGGAGGAAGCACAGATACGCAGTATTTT.

This clone came up many times. In DNA form, the CDR3 reads TGTGCCACCAGTGTGGGGGGTTTCACTGAAGCTTTCTTT. It specifies CATSVGGFTEAFF. The chain combines TRBV24-1 with TRBJ1-1; a weak D match, TRBD1 (5 bases). With 5 bases removed from V and 4 bases from J, the gap between germline ends came to 10 bases. This CDR3 has 13 amino acids. CDR1 is KGHDR, CDR2 SFDVKD, per germline.

This rearrangement joins TRBV28 to TRBJ2-7, with D possibly being TRBD1 (6 bases). The V end was cut by 5 bases, the J end by 0 bases, with 8 bases between. The germline CDR1 and CDR2 sequences are MDHEN and SYDVKM. This CDR3 spans 13 amino acids. The CDR3 region has the DNA TGTGCCAGCAGTCAACAGGGCTCCTACGAGCAGTACTTC. This gives the protein CASSQQGSYEQYF.

This rearrangement joins TRBV28 to TRBJ1-5; D not resolved. This CDR3 region has 15 residues. Germline V lookup: CDR1 MDHEN, CDR2 SYDVKM. V lost 4 bases to trimming and J lost 6 bases, with 16 bases between them. The CDR3, as DNA: TGTGCCAGCAGTTCATCCGGGAGATTTCGTCAGCCCCAGCATTTT. Translating gives CASSSSGRFRQPQHF.

The chain couples TRBV11-2 to TRBJ1-4; 7 bases are a match to TRBD1. From germline, CDR1 is SGHAT and CDR2 FQNNGV. The V gene end was trimmed by 5 bases and the J gene end by 5 bases; junction bases not matched to a gene: 11. CDR3 length equals 16 residues. The CDR3 DNA reads TGTGCCAGCAGCGCCAGGGACAGTCCTCACAATGAAAAACTGTTTTTT. It yields the protein CASSARDSPHNEKLFF.

The V and J genes are TRBV5-4 and TRBJ2-5; 9 nucleotides match TRBD1. The CDR3 runs 13 residues. V lost 9 bases to trimming and J lost 1 base; unmatched junction nucleotides: 4. Germline V lookup: CDR1 SGHNT, CDR2 YYREEE (reference sequence). This chain's CDR3 is CATTGGAQETQYF. CDR3 sequence (DNA): TGTGCCACCACAGGGGGCGCCCAAGAGACCCAGTACTTC. Full variable domain (rest looked up from reference TRBV5-4 and TRBJ2-5): ETGVTQSPTHLIKTRGQQVTLRCSSQSGHNTVSWYQQALGQGPQFIFQYYREEENGRGNFPPRFSGLQFPNYSSELNVNALELDDSALYLCATTGGAQETQYFGPGTRLLVL.

This clone appeared once. The rearrangement links TRBV28 to TRBJ1-6; 7 nucleotides agree with TRBD1. J was trimmed by 10 bases and V by 2 bases; bases with no gene match: 8. The CDR3 has 15 amino acids. Germline V gene sequence: CDR1 MDHEN, CDR2 SYDVKM. CDR3 residues: CASSLTGVGGSPLHF. CDR3 coding DNA: TGTGCCAGCAGTTTAACAGGGGTTGGAGGATCACCCCTCCACTTT.

Points on this clone: A read error may explain this, as a much larger clone is one base away. The CDR3 protein is CASSWDRNTEAFF. In DNA form, the CDR3 reads TGTGCCAGCAGCTGGGACAGGAACACTGAAGCTTTCTTT. V gene TRBV7-3 combines with J gene TRBJ1-1; 7 nucleotides match TRBD1. V lost 4 bases and J lost 1; bases outside the gene matches: 0. The CDR3 is made up of 13 amino acids. Germline CDR1 SGHTA, CDR2 FQGTGA.

This rearrangement joins TRBV15 to TRBJ2-2, with 9 bases that match TRBD1. The V gene's germline CDR1 is LNHNV and CDR2 YYDKDF (reference sequence). V gave up 5 bases and J gave up 10 bases; unmatched junction bases: 8. There are 14 residues in the CDR3. The CDR3 spells CATSGDRDSPELFF. The CDR3 DNA is TGTGCCACCAGCGGGGACAGGGATTCGCCGGAGCTGTTTTTT.

J is TRBJ2-1 and V is TRBV5-4, with 9 bases aligning to TRBD1. J was trimmed by 8 bases and V by 1 base; bases with no gene match: 7. Germline V gene lookup returns CDR1 SGHNT and CDR2 YYREEE (reference sequence). CDR3 size: 15 residues. This chain's CDR3 is CASSLTRWDRDEQFF. The DNA of the CDR3 is TGTGCCAGCAGCTTGACTAGGTGGGACAGGGATGAGCAGTTCTTC.